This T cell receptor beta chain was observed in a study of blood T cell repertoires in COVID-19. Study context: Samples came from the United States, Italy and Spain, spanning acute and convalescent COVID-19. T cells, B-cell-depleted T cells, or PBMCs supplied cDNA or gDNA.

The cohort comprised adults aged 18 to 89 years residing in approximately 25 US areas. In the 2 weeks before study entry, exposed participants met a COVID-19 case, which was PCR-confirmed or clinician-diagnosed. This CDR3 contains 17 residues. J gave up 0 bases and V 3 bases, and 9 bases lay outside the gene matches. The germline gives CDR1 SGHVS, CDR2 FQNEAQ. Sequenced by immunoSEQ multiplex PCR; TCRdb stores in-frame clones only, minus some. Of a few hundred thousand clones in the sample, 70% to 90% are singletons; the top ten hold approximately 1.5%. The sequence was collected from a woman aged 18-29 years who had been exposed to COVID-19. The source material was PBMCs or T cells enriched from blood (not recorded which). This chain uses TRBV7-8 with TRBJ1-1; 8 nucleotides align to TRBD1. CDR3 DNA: TGTGCCAGCAGCTTCTACGGGACAGGAGACATGAACACTGAAGCTTTCTTT. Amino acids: CASSFYGTGDMNTEAFF. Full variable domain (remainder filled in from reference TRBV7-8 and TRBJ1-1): GAGVSQSPRYKVAKRGQDVALRCDPISGHVSLFWYQQALGQGPEFLTYFQNEAQLDKSGLPSDRFFAERPEGSVSTLKIQRTQQEDSAVYLCASSFYGTGDMNTEAFFGQGTRLTVV.